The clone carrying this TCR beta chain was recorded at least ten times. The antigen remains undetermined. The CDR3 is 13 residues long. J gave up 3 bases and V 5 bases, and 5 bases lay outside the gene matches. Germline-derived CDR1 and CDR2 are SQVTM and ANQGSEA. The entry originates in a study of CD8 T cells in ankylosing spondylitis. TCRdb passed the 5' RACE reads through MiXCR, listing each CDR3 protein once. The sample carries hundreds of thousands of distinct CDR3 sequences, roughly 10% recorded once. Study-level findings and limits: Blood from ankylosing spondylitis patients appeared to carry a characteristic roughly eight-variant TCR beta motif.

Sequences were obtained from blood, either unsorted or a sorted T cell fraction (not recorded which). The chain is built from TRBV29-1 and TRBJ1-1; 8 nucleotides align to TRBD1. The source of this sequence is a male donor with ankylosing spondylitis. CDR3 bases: TGCAGCGTTCATCAGGGGGCGTACACTGAAGCTTTCTTT. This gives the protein CSVHQGAYTEAFF.